This TCR beta chain derives from a study of T-cell memory formation after mild COVID-19. This clonotype was counted between two and nine times. A junction end diverges from the germline sequence, so it may reflect a read error. Constant-segment primers served in 5'RACE that generated TCR alpha and TCR beta cDNA libraries bearing sample barcodes and UMIs. A single record per CDR3 protein comes from TCRdb applying MiXCR to the 5' RACE reads. The sample holds 250,000 to 350,000 distinct CDR3 sequences; about 13% are singletons and the top ten take over 20%. The CDR3 runs to 14 residues. The specimen sequenced was PBMCs or a T cell subset sorted from them (not recorded which). The TCR was taken from a man aged 18 to 29 who had mild COVID-19 (a few samples of this study predate the infection). Cell type and time point are not known. The chain recombines TRBV12-3 or TRBV12-4 with TRBJ1-2; 9 nucleotides match TRBD1. CDR3 DNA sequence: TGTGCCAGCAGTTCGACCCCGGGACAGGGTCTCCTCCGGTTC. Translated: CASSSTPGQGLLRF.